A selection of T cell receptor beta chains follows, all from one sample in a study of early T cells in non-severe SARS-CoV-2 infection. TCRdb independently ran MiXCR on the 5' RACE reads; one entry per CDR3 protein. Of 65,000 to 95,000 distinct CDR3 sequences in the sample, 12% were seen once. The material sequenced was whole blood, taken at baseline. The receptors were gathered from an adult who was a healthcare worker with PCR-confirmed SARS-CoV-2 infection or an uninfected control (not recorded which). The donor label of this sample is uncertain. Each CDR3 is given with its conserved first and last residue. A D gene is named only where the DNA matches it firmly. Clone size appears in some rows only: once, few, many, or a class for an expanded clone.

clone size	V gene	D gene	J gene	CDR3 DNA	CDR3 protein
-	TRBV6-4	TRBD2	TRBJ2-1	TGTGCCAGCAGCGCCGGGGGGGAACCCTACAATGAGCAGTTCTTC	CASSAGGEPYNEQFF
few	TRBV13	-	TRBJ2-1	TGTGCCAGCAGCTTAGAGCTGCCTTATGAGCAGTTCTTC	CASSLELPYEQFF
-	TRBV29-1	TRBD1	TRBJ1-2	TGCAGCACCAACCCCGCGGGGACAGATTATGGCTACACCTTC	CSTNPAGTDYGYTF
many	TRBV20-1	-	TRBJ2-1	TGCAGTGCTCGATCGACCGGTCGCAAGTCCGATGAGCAGTTCTTC	CSARSTGRKSDEQFF
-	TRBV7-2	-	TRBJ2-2	TGTGCCAGCAGCTTAGACGGGGCGCGTTTAGACGGGGAGCTGTTTTTT	CASSLDGARLDGELFF
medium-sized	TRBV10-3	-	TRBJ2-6	TGTGCCATCAGTGAGTCGATGACCCGGCCTGGGGCCAACGTCCTGACTTTC	CAISESMTRPGANVLTF
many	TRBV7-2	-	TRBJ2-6	TGTGCCAGCAGCGAGGCCCGGACTGGGGCCAACGTCCTGACTTTC	CASSEARTGANVLTF
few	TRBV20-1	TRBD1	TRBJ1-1	TGCAGTGCTACCCGACAGGGAATGAACACTGAAGCTTTCTTT	CSATRQGMNTEAFF
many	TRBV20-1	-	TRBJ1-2	TGCAGTGCTAGACGTATATCGGACGGGGGAGCTGGCTACACCTTC	CSARRISDGGAGYTF
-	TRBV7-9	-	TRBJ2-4	TGTGCCAGCAGCCCGGGTACGGTAACCAAAAACATTCAGTACTTC	CASSPGTVTKNIQYF
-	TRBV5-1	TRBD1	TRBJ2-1	TGCGCCAGCAGCAAAAGACAGGGGACGACAAATGAGCAGTTCTTC	CASSKRQGTTNEQFF
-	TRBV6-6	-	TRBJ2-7	TGTGCCAGCAGTTTACCCGCGGGGGACACCTACTACGAGCAGTACTTC	CASSLPAGDTYYEQYF
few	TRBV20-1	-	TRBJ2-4	TGCAGTGCTCCGGACACGGCCAAAAACATTCAGTACTTC	CSAPDTAKNIQYF
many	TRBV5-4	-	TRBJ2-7	TGTGCCAGCAGCTTGGGGACTCAACGGGAGTACTACGAGCAGTACTTC	CASSLGTQREYYEQYF
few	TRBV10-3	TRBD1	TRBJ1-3	TGTGCCACCTGGACAGGGGGAAACACCATATATTTT	CATWTGGNTIYF
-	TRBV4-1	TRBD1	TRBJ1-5	TGCGCCAGCAGCCAACGGACAGGGACCCAGCCCCAGCATTTT	CASSQRTGTQPQHF
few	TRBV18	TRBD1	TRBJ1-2	TGTGCCAGCTCACCAAAGACAGGGAGGACTTACTATGGCTACACCTTC	CASSPKTGRTYYGYTF
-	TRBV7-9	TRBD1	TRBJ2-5	TGTGCCAGCAGCTCACCGGGACAGGGAAGACCCTGGGAGACCCAGTACTTC	CASSSPGQGRPWETQYF
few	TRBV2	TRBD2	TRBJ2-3	TGTGCCACCCGACTGGCGGGGGACCGGAAAGGCACAGATACGCAGTATTTT	CATRLAGDRKGTDTQYF
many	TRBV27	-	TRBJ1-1	TGTGCCAGCCGGGAACTACAGGGTAAGAGCACTGAAGCTTTCTTT	CASRELQGKSTEAFF
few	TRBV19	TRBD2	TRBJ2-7	TGTGCCAGTAGTATAGCGGTAGCGGGAGGAATCTACGAGCAGTACTTC	CASSIAVAGGIYEQYF
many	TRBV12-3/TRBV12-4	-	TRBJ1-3	TGTGCCAGCAGCAAGGACCGAAACACCATATATTTT	CASSKDRNTIYF
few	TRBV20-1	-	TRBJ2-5	TGCAGTGCCGACAGCATTCAAGAGACCCAGTACTTC	CSADSIQETQYF
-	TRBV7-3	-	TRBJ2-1	TGTGCCAGCAGCTCCCTAGAGGGTATTGAGCAGTTCTTC	CASSSLEGIEQFF
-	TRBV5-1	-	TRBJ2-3	TGCGCCAGCAGCTTGGCCCCGGGAGGCACAGATACGCAGTATTTT	CASSLAPGGTDTQYF
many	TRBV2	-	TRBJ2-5	TGTGCCAGCAGTGAATCTGTCCAAGAGACCCAGTACTTC	CASSESVQETQYF
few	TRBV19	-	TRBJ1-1	TGTGCCAGTAAGGGTGCCTGGAACACTGAAGCTTTCTTT	CASKGAWNTEAFF
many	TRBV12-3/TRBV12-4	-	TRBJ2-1	TGTGCCAGCAGTTTTGGGGGCAATGAGCAGTTCTTC	CASSFGGNEQFF
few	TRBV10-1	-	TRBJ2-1	TGCGCCAGCGGAACCGGGACATCCTTGGGGGAGCAGTTCTTC	CASGTGTSLGEQFF
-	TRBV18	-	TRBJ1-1	TGTGCCAGCTCACCCGGGACATTCAGCACTGAAGCTTTCTTT	CASSPGTFSTEAFF
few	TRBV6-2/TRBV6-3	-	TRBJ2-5	TGTGCCAGCAGTTACTCGAGAGGAGGGGGGACCCAGTACTTC	CASSYSRGGGTQYF
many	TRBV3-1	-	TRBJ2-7	TGTGCCAGCAGCCAAGATCTTTCCAGCTACGAGCAGTACTTC	CASSQDLSSYEQYF
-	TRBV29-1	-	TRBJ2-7	TGCAGCGCTGGAGAGACAGCCGAGCAGTACTTC	CSAGETAEQYF
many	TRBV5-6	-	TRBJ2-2	TGTGCCAGCAGCCCAGGACCAAACGGGGAGCTGTTTTTT	CASSPGPNGELFF
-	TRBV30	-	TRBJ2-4	TGTGCCTGGAGAGGGGAAAACATTCAGTACTTC	CAWRGENIQYF
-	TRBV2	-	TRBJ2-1	TGTGCCAGCCTCCGACGCCCCGGAATCTCCTACAATGAGCAGTTCTTC	CASLRRPGISYNEQFF
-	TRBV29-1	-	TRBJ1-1	TGCAGCGCCGGAGGGGTGGTTGCTTTCTTT	CSAGGVVAFF
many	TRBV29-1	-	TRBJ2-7	TGCAGCGCCCGAGGCAACACCTACGAGCAGTACTTC	CSARGNTYEQYF
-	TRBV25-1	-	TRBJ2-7	TGTGCCAGCAGTCTAGCGAGTTACGAGCAGTACTTC	CASSLASYEQYF
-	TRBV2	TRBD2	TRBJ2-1	TGTGCCAGCAGTGTAAGCGGGGCAAACAATGAGCAGTTCTTC	CASSVSGANNEQFF
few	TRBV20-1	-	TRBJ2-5	TGCAGTGCTAGATTAGGGGAGAAGTCGGGGGAGACCCAGTACTTC	CSARLGEKSGETQYF
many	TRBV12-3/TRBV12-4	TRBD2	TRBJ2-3	TGTGCCAGCAGTTTCACTAGCGGGGACAGCACAGATACGCAGTATTTT	CASSFTSGDSTDTQYF